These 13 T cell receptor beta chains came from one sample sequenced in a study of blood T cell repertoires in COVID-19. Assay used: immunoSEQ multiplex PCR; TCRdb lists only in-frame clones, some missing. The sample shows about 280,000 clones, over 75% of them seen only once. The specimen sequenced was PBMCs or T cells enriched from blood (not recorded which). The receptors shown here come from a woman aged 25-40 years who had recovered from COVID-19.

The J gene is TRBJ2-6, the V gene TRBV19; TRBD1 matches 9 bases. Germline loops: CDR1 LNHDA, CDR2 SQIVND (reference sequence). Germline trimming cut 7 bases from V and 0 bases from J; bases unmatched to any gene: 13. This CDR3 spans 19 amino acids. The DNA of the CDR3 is TGTGCCAGTACCGGCCGGGACAGGGAACATTTCTCTGGGGCCAACGTCCTGACTTTC. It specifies CASTGRDREHFSGANVLTF.

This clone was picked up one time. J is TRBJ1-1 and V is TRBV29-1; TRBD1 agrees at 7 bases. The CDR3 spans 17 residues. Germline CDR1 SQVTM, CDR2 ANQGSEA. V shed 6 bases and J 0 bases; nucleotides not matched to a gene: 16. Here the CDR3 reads CSVSLFTGAYVNTEAFF. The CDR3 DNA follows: TGCAGCGTGTCCCTTTTTACAGGGGCATATGTGAACACTGAAGCTTTCTTT.

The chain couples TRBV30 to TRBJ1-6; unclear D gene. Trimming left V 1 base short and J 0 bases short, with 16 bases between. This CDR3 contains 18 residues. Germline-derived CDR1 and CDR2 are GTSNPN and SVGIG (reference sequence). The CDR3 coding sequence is TGTGCCTGGAGTGACCCTGACCGGGAACCCTCCTATAATTCACCCCTCCACTTT. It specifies CAWSDPDREPSYNSPLHF.

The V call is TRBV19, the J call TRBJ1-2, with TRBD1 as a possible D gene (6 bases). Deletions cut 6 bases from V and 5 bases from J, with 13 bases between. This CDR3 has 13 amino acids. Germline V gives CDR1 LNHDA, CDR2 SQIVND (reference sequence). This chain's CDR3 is CASREDRPYGYTF. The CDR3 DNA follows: TGTGCCAGTAGGGAGGACAGACCTTATGGCTACACCTTC.

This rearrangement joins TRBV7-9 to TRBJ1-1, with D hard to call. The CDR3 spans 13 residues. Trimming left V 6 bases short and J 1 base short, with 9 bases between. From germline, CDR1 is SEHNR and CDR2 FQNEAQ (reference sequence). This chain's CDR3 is CASSYTGNTEAFF. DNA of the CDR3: TGTGCCAGCAGTTACACGGGGAACACTGAAGCTTTCTTT.

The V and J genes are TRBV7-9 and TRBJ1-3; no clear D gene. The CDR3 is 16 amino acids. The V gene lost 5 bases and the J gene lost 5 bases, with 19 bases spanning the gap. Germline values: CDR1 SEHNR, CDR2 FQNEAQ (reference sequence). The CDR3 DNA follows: TGTGCCAGCAGCCCTCCGGACGGGAGTTTAAGAAACACCATATATTTT. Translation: CASSPPDGSLRNTIYF.

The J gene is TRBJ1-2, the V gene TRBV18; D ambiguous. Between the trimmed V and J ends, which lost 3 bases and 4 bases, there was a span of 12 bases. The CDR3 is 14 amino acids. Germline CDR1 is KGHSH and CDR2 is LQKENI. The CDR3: CASSPPGRGYGYTF. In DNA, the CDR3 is TGTGCCAGCTCACCTCCGGGCCGGGGCTATGGCTACACCTTC.

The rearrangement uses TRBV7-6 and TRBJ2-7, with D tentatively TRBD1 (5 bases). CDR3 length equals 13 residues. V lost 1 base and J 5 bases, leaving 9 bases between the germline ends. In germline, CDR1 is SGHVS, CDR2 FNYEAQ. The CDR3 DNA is TGTGCCAGCAGCTTAGAGGGGTTCCACGAGCAGTACTTC. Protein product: CASSLEGFHEQYF.

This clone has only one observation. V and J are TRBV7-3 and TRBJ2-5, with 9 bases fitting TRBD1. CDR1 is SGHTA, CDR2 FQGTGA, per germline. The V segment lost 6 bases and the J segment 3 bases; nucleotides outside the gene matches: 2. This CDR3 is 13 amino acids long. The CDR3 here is CASSGDREETQYF. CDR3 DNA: TGTGCCAGCAGTGGGGACAGGGAAGAGACCCAGTACTTC.

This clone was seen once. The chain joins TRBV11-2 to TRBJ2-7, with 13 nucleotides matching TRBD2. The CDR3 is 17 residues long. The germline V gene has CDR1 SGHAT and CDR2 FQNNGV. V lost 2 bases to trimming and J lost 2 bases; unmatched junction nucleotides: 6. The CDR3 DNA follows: TGTGCCAGCAGCTTATTGTGGACTAGCGGGAGCACCTACGAGCAGTACTTC. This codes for CASSLLWTSGSTYEQYF.

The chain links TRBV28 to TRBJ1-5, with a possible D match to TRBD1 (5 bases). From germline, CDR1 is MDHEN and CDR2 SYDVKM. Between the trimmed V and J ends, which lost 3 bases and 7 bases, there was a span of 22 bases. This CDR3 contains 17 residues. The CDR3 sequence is CASSFWGGMGPGQPQHF. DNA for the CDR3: TGTGCCAGCAGTTTTTGGGGAGGGATGGGACCAGGGCAGCCCCAGCATTTT.

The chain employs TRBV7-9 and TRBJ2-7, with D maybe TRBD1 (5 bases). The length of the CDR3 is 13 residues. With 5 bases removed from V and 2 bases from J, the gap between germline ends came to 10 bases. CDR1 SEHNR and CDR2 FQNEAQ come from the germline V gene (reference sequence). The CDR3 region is CASSQQEPYEQYF. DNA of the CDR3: TGTGCCAGCAGCCAACAGGAGCCCTACGAGCAGTACTTC.

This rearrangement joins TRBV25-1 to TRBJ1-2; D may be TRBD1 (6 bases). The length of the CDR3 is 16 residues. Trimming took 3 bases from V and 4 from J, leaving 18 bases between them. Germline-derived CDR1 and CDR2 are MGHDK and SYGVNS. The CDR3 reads CASSDPRGTAPYGYTF. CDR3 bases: TGTGCCAGCAGTGACCCGAGGGGGACGGCGCCCTATGGCTACACCTTC.